This T cell receptor (beta chain) was observed in a study of chemoradiotherapy in HPV16-positive cancers. Regarding the study as a whole: Better recurrence-free survival went with HPV-responsive T-cell expansion in HPV16-positive patients.

Clones were read by immunoSEQ multiplex PCR, and TCRdb kept only the in-frame ones, dropping some. This table holds 2,900 or so clones, roughly three quarters found once. The CDR3 length is 15 residues. The V and J ends lost 0 bases and 4 bases respectively, with 11 bases between them. Germline lookup yields CDR1 SGHRS and CDR2 YFSETQ. Regarding this clone: The antigen remains unidentified.

This TCR derives from a human donor with HPV-associated anogenital cancer. V is TRBV5-1 and J is TRBJ2-1, with D tentatively TRBD2 (6 bases). Sampling was done from a patient who underwent chemoradiotherapy. The DNA of the CDR3 is TGCGCCAGCAGCTTGGACGGGGGAGATTACAATGAGCAGTTCTTC. Translating gives CASSLDGGDYNEQFF.